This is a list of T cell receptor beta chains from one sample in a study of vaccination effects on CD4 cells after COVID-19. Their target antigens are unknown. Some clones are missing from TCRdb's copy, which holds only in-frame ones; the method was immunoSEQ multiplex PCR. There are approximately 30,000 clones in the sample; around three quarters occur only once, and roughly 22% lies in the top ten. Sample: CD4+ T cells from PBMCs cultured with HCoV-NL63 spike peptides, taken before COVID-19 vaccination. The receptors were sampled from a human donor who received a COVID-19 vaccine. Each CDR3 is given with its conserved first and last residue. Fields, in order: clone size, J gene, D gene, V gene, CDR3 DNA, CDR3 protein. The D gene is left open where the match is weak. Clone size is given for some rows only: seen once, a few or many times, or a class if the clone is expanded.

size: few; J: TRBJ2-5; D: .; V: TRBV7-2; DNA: TGTGCCAGCAGTCCCACTAGTGGTGGGTTGGAGACCCAGTACTTC; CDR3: CASSPTSGGLETQYF
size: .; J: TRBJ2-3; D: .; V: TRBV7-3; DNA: TGTGCCAGCAGCCTATCTAGCCCAGCAGATACGCAGTATTTT; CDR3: CASSLSSPADTQYF
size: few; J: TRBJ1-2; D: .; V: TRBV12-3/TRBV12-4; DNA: TGTGCCAGTAGCCCAGAGGGCTATGGCTACACCTTC; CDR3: CASSPEGYGYTF
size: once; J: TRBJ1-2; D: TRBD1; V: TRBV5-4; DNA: TGTGCCAGCAGCGCGACAGGGGAGAGCTATGGCTACACCTTC; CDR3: CASSATGESYGYTF
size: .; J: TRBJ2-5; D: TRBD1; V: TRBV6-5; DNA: TGTGCCAGCAGACAGGGGGTGCGAACGGAGACCCAGTACTTC; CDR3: CASRQGVRTETQYF
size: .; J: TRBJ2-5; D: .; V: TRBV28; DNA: TGTGCCAGCAGTTTGCCCGGGAGTAGGGAGACCCAGTACTTC; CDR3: CASSLPGSRETQYF
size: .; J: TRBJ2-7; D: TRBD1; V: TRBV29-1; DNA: TGCAGCGTCGCCGGGACAGGGAAGCGTCCATACTTC; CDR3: CSVAGTGKRPYF
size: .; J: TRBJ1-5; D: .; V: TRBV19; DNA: TGTGCCAGTAGTTCCCCGGGGCAGGGCCAATTGCCCCAGCATTTT; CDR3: CASSSPGQGQLPQHF
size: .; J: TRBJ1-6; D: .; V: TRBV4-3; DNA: TGCGCCAGCAGCCAAGAAATGTATTCACCCCTCCACTTT; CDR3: CASSQEMYSPLHF
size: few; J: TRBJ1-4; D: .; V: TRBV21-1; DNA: TGTGCCAGCCCGGGACAGGGGGATGAAAAACTGTTTTTT; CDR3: CASPGQGDEKLFF
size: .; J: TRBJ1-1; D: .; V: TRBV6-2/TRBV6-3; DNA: TGTGCCAGCAGTTACTCGTGGGGTTGGAACACTGAAGCTTTCTTT; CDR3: CASSYSWGWNTEAFF
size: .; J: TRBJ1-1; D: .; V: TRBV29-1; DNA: TGCAGCGTGAAACTGGGGAGCACTGAAGCTTTCTTT; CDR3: CSVKLGSTEAFF
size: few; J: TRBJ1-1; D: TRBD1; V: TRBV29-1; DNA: TGCAGCGTCGGTAGCGACAGGGGGGGCTACACTGAAGCTTTCTTT; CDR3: CSVGSDRGGYTEAFF
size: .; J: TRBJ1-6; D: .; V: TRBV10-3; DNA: TGTGCCATCAGTGAAAAGGGGTCTAATTCACCCCTCCACTTT; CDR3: CAISEKGSNSPLHF